The source of this TCR beta chain is a study of CD8+CD57+ T cells in acquired aplastic anemia. TCR beta VDJ and CDR3 profiles were obtained from a genomic DNA template. MiXCR, applied by TCRdb to the reads, yields one record per CDR3 protein. The sample carries more than 150,000 distinct CDR3 sequences, 45% to 50% recorded once. This CDR3 has 12 residues. Trimming took off 5 bases at V and 3 bases at J, with 10 bases between the two ends. The germline gives CDR1 DFQATT, CDR2 SNEGSKA (reference sequence). The rearrangement joins TRBV20-1 to TRBJ1-2; unclear D gene. This TCR derives from a human donor in good health. The sample consisted of sorted CD4+, CD8+, or CD8+CD57+ T cells (not recorded which) from PBMCs. CDR3 bases: TGCAGTGCTTTAAGGGAGGACTATGGCTACACCTTC. Residues: CSALREDYGYTF.